The entry below gives a single T cell receptor (beta chain) sequence along with its context. Its antigen is not identified. This sample stems from a study of T cell responses to AZD1222 COVID-19 vaccine. Study-level results: Only a handful of AZD1222 recipients tested seropositive at baseline. A mostly white British donor set with more females was recruited, and clonal diversity was possibly underestimated. Across the whole spike, CD4 TCRs peaked at regions 160-218 and 743-854.

The V segment lost 10 bases and the J segment 4 bases; nucleotides outside the gene matches: 9. Per the germline V gene, CDR1 is MNHEY and CDR2 is SVGAGI. CDR3 length: 14 residues. Assay: immunoSEQ multiplex PCR; the TCRdb copy retains only in-frame clones and omits some. The sample comprises tens of thousands of clones, around nine tenths of which are singletons, and approximately 7% rests with the top ten. This clonotype was obtained from an adult in good health. V usage is TRBV6-5 and J usage is TRBJ2-3; 9 positions agree with TRBD2. The specimen was peripheral blood, collected on day 0 of AZD1222 vaccination. CDR3 loop: CATHLGLASDTQYF. Written as DNA, the CDR3 is TGTGCCACCCACTTGGGACTAGCATCAGATACGCAGTATTTT.